The rows below give T cell receptor beta chains drawn from one sample of a study of blood T cell repertoires in COVID-19. Sequencing was performed with immunoSEQ multiplex PCR; in TCRdb, only in-frame clones are kept and a portion is missing. Seen here are hundreds of thousands of clones, about nine tenths observed once, and the top ten hold more than 1.4%. Sequenced material: peripheral blood. These receptors were obtained from a woman aged 25-40 years with active or convalescent COVID-19. CDR3s leave out the opening cysteine and the closing phenylalanine or tryptophan.

14 TRBJ2-1 TRBV27 ASSHPPGQVLNEQF
11 TRBJ1-2 TRBV2 ASSESPLGGYT
17 TRBJ2-1 TRBV12-2 ASRAPVGGLAVPYNEQF
14 TRBJ1-1 TRBV25-1 ASSEYLTGDYTEAF
14 TRBJ2-5 TRBV19 ASSIITGTAEETQY
11 TRBJ2-3 TRBV2 AGQWGPTDTQY
12 TRBJ1-3 TRBV11-2 ASSSRDRGNTIY
16 TRBJ2-3 TRBV5-1 ASSLLLSEAWGTDTQY
11 TRBJ2-3 TRBV7-9 ASSLRNTDTQY
11 TRBJ1-2 TRBV29-1 SVGHRTGEGYT
13 TRBJ2-1 TRBV6-5 ASSYRPGLGLEQF
17 TRBJ2-7 TRBV4-1 ASSQEALRPEGGWYEQY
14 TRBJ1-6 TRBV19 ASSIGPRQGNSPLH
11 TRBJ1-2 TRBV2 AGEGGPTNGYT
11 TRBJ1-1 TRBV2 ASRAGASTEAF
12 TRBJ2-2 TRBV27 ASSPLAITGELF
14 TRBJ1-1 TRBV7-9 ASSSLDSGGRTEAF
10 TRBJ1-2 TRBV3-1/TRBV3-2 ASSQRDRHYT
13 TRBJ2-1 TRBV5-6 ASSRPLDRAYEQF
12 TRBJ1-4 TRBV3-1/TRBV3-2 ASSPGQGIRKLF
16 TRBJ2-5 TRBV7-9 ASSLNPPFTDLLETQY
12 TRBJ2-1 TRBV4-1 ASSQRGLYNEQF
13 TRBJ1-2 TRBV4-1 ASSQGAGGSYGYT
12 TRBJ1-2 TRBV5-5 ASSYGQASYGYT
11 TRBJ1-1 TRBV7-9 ASSLGSKTEAF
10 TRBJ2-3 TRBV7-9 ASSSGSDTQY
12 TRBJ2-5 TRBV10-3 AISETSGIETQY
13 TRBJ1-1 TRBV2 ASSAGTAKNTEAF
10 TRBJ1-1 TRBV19 ASSPGYTEAF
12 TRBJ2-7 TRBV27 ASSPLQGKYEQY
13 TRBJ2-1 TRBV27 ASSLTAGAYNEQF
11 TRBJ2-1 TRBV6-1 ASSQARGNEQF
12 TRBJ1-5 TRBV18 ASSPGTSSQPQH
12 TRBJ1-5 TRBV2 ASTGAKVNQPQH
14 TRBJ2-1 TRBV4-1 ASSHQGAFSYNEQF
15 TRBJ2-7 TRBV5-1 ASSLVGTSGRFPEQY
13 TRBJ2-1 TRBV7-9 ASSTWSGDYNEQF
9 TRBJ2-7 TRBV2 ASAGTYEQY
13 TRBJ2-3 TRBV27 ASSMTSGSADTQY
17 TRBJ1-1 TRBV24-1 ATSIGSSCLSTMNTEAF
14 TRBJ1-5 TRBV19 ASRDISYRDKQPQH
15 TRBJ2-3 TRBV1 TSSQGALAGTADTQY
14 TRBJ2-7 TRBV4-1 ASSQASGTGSYEQY
15 TRBJ2-5 TRBV5-1 ASSRGTSGRATETQY
11 TRBJ2-7 TRBV7-9 ASSLVGDYEQY
11 TRBJ2-7 TRBV5-1 ASSWGGNYEQY
12 TRBJ1-5 TRBV18 ASSGSLSNQPQH